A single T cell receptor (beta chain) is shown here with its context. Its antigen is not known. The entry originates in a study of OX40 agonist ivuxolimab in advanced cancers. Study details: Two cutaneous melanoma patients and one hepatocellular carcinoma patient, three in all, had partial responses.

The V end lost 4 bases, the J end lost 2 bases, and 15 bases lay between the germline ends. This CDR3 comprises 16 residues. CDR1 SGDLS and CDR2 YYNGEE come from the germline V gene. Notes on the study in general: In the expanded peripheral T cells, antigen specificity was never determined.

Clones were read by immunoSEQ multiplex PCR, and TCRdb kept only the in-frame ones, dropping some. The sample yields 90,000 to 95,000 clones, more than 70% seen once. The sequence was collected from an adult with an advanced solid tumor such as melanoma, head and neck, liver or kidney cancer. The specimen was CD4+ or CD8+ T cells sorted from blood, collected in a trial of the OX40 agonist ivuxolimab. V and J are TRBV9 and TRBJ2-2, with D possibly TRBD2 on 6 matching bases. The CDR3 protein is CASSPRLSGNTGELFF. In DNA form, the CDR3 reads TGTGCCAGCAGCCCCCGTCTTAGCGGTAACACCGGGGAGCTGTTTTTT.